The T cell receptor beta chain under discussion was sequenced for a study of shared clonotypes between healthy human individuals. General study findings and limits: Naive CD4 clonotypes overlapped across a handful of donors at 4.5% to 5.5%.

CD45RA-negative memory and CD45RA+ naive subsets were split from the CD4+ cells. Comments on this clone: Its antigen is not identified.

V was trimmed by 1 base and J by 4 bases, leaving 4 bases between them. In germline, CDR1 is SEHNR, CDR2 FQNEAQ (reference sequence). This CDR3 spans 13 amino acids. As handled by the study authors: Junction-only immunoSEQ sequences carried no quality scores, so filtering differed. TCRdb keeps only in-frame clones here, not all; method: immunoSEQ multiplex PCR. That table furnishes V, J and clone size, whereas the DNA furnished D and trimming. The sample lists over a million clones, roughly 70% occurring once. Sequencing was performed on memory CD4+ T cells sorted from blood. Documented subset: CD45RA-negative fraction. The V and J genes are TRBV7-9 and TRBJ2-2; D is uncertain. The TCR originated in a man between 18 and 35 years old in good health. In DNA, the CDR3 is TGTGCCAGCAGCTTAGACGGCACCGGGGAGCTGTTTTTT. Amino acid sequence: CASSLDGTGELFF.